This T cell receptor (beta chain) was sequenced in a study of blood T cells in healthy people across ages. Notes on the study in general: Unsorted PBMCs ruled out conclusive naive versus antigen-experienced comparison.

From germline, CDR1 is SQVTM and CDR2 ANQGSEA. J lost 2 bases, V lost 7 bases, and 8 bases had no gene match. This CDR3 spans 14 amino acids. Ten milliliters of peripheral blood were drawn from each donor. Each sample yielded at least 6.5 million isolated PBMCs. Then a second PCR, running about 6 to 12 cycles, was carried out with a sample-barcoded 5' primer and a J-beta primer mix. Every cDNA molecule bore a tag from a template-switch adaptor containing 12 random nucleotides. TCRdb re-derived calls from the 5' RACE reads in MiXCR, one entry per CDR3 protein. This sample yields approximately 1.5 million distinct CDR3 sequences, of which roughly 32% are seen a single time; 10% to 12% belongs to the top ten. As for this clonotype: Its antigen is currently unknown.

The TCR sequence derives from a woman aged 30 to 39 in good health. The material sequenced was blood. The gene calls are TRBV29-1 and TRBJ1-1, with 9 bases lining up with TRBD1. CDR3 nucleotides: TGCAGCGGTACAGGGGGCGAGGGCAACACTGAAGCTTTCTTT. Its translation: CSGTGGEGNTEAFF.